This T cell receptor beta chain was recovered during a study of cytomegalovirus exposure and HLA in healthy donors (dated by TCRdb to the late 2010s). About the full investigation: In an earlier analysis of about 560 of the donors, under 300 Gb of sequence data and approximately 120 million unique TCR beta sequences from 150 million to 200 million T cells were reported. Donor age, sex, ethnicity and CMV serostatus were compiled alongside the repertoire data. The T cell repertoires of under 700 subjects were profiled by immunosequencing and related to cytomegalovirus serostatus. The aim of the study was to test whether cataloging public T cell receptors could identify signatures of past pathogen exposure. Among the roughly 400 genotyped donors, about 83% belonged to the genetic ancestry cluster associated with self-reported Caucasian donors. Rather than drawing on any new phenotypic data, the later analysis identified candidate immune exposures from TCR beta sequences and the way those sequences occurred across donors. A later genetic analysis took genome-wide SNP genotypes for about three fifths of the roughly 700 donors and used that subset as a discovery cohort. The study combined high-throughput TCR immunosequencing, statistical association of individual TCRs with disease status, and machine learning to predict cytomegalovirus infection status. Because of strong linkage in the cohort, four to six DR-DQ haplotypes were treated as single units for association and clustering. A later analysis re-analyzed previously published TCR beta repertoires from about 730 donors and added high-resolution HLA genotyping to study TCR occurrence patterns. On average, approximately 250,000 unique TCR beta nucleotide sequences were sequenced per donor among a few hundred genotyped donors of the cohort, with roughly 18% of those sequences being non-productive. An earlier analysis of approximately 640 of the donors applied high-throughput TCR beta sequencing to assess whether each TCR beta V gene segment acted as functional or pseudogenic. Besides the first cohort of more than 650 subjects, a separate validation cohort made up of 120 or so different subjects was used. Class I and class II HLA loci were covered by the typing at four-digit resolution. Typing coverage differed by locus: A, B, C, DRB1 and DQB1 were typed in roughly 620-640 donors, DQA1 in approximately 520, DPA1 in some 600, and DPB1 in just under 490. Every discovery cohort repertoire had been produced on one sequencing platform. About 310 gigabases of sequencing data and approximately 93 million unique TCR sequences were included in an early release covering roughly 600 HLA-typed donors. The paper as a whole reports these results and caveats: A later analysis found that HLA-associated TCR beta chains were more clonally expanded and had lower generation probabilities than equally common non-associated chains. When HLA alleles, especially DR and DQ, strongly co-occurred, attributing TCR associations to individual alleles was difficult. Because HLA typing was unavailable for some donors at each locus, only the typed subset was used in association tests. The study gave a list of 150 to 200 TCR beta chains associated with cytomegalovirus. The only immune exposure information available for the cohort was CMV serostatus. In an earlier analysis of a few hundred of the donors, most TCR beta V segments were observed in productive rearrangements about 90% or about 30% of the time, broadly matching IMGT annotations. Linkage disequilibrium might explain the correlated functional status among segregating V segments, but an unknown experimental factor could not be excluded. According to a later genetic analysis, donors in an Asian-associated ancestry cluster had fewer N-insertions in productive TCRs than the roughly 670-donor mean. The authors suggested that the approach could potentially be extended to other disease states and immunological phenotypes. The sequencing pipeline was judged likely to have produced a cluster of highly shared sequence variants as a technical artifact. Roughly 17 rarely observed V segments, including chromosome 9 orphons, were excluded from the earlier analysis of some 590 of the donors because counts were too low. A later analysis found that most CMV-associated TCR beta chains appeared HLA-restricted, with HLA associations seemingly driven largely by CMV exposure. Cytomegalovirus status was reported to be diagnosed by the classifier with high specificity and sensitivity in both the original and validation cohorts. While some public TCRs were present in many individuals, most TCR sequences turned up only very rarely across donors. A further reported finding was that TCR beta sequences accurately predicted the HLA-A and HLA-B alleles for most subjects in the first cohort. A later genetic analysis associated a missense DCLRE1C variant with V-gene and J-gene trimming of TCR beta chains, and an independent cohort replicated the association. According to a later analysis, TCR association rates differed among HLA loci, with DRB1 alleles showing the most associated TCRs and HLA-C alleles showing the fewest. Three of the identified cytomegalovirus-associated TCR beta chains were confirmed in vitro to be specific for cytomegalovirus antigens. Only TCR beta chains were sequenced in this cohort, and the absence of alpha or paired-chain data limited detectable features. A later analysis reported that several top co-occurrence clusters appeared linked to parvovirus B19, influenza, CMV and Epstein-Barr virus. The presence/absence analyses assumed that sequencing depth was roughly uniform across donors, and that assumption may not be true. At a false discovery rate of 0.05, a later analysis linked 15,000 to 20,000 TCR beta sequences to specific HLA alleles. Some IMGT-functional V segments, including TRBV6-2 and TRBV6-3, could not be told apart with the 87-base-pair reads, so those segments were excluded.

Counted from cysteine to phenylalanine, this CDR3 has 15 amino acids. Of all the DNA, just the CDR3 is kept, 45 bases in frame from base 1. The junction carries 13 bases between V and J, which are trimmed by 3 bases and 4 bases respectively. CDR1 and CDR2 were assigned from the germline V gene as MNHNS and SASEGT. Note on this clone: Its antigen target is currently unknown. Qualities for individual bases were not recorded, and no much larger clone is one base off.

In total, about 650 healthy bone marrow donors made up the cohort. All cohort members were sampled while nominally healthy, although unrecorded immune exposures were likely present. The donor was CMV seropositive and belonged to the group of 270 or so seropositive cohort members. Each donor provided a peripheral blood sample, and peripheral blood mononuclear cells were used for TCR beta sequencing. Genomic DNA was extracted from the blood cell samples with the Qiagen DNeasy Blood Extraction Kit. The receptor library was made with the immunoSEQ multiplex PCR assay. The multiplex PCR relied on a mix of 60 forward primers for TCR Vbeta segments and 13 reverse primers for TCR Jbeta segments. The CDR3 region of rearranged TCR beta genes was amplified from genomic DNA with a multiplex PCR assay. The amplified TCR beta libraries were sequenced on the Illumina HiSeq System as 87-base-pair reads. As for how the authors treated the data: In a later analysis, tens of millions of unique TCR beta chains were counted across the roughly 610 repertoires, and roughly 11 million of these chains were shared by at least two donors. A nearest-neighbor algorithm error-corrected the raw reads and collapsed the reads into unique sequences, merging closely related sequences to remove PCR and sequencing errors. Alignment of CDR3 sequences to IMGT reference sequences was used to assign V, D and J gene segments. For a sequence to be retained, a match of at least six nucleotides was required to both a V gene segment and a J gene segment. Rearrangements were called productive when the CDR3 lacked stop codons and stayed in frame with V and J; all others were non-productive. CDR3 was defined by IMGT convention, running from the second conserved V-encoded cysteine to the conserved J-encoded phenylalanine. In an earlier analysis of 587 of the donors, sequences lacking an unambiguous match to a single V gene segment were excluded. In an earlier analysis of around 600 of the donors, V segments were called functional above 56.7% productive rearrangements and were called segregating when the between-donor standard deviation exceeded 5%. A statistical classification framework was developed to diagnose cytomegalovirus status using the catalog of TCR beta chain sequences. In a later analysis, V and J genes were assigned by comparing TCR nucleotide sequences against IMGT/GENE-DB human TR gene sequences. In a later analysis, CDR3 sequences and most-parsimonious VDJ recombination scenarios were assigned using the TCRdist pipeline. In a later analysis, each TCR beta chain was defined by its CDR3 amino acid sequence together with its V-gene family, and reads without a unique V-gene family were excluded. A later analysis removed 592 highly shared, low-generation-probability nucleotide sequences to deal with suspected cross-contamination and a sequencing artifact. In a later analysis, a clonal expansion index was calculated for each public chain from normalized within-repertoire ranks of inferred template counts. Generation probabilities in a later analysis came from a VDJ recombination model fitted to out-of-frame rearrangements, and those results were checked against IGoR. A later analysis scored TCR-TCR, TCR-HLA and TCR-CMV co-occurrence with hypergeometric tests, applying a repertoire-size bias correction to TCR pairs. To estimate false discovery rates, a later analysis permuted the HLA or CMV assignments 20 times. In a later analysis, co-occurring TCRs were grouped using DBSCAN, and TCRdist sequence similarity was added for clustering within HLA-allele-positive subsets. Repertoires with fewer than 30,000 or more than 120,000 public chains were left out of co-occurrence clustering, as were five repertoires with anomalous nucleotide sharing. The source is immuneACCESS, and TCRdb retained only in-frame sequences with V and J called. Part of the clones is not carried over; for the studies checked, unresolved V genes explain less than half of this, and the remainder is unexplained. V and J calls and clone size are copied from that table; D and trimming were computed from the DNA. The sample contains under 200,000 clones, 75% to 85% of them found a single time. Jointly, the top ten make up roughly 15% of the sample.

The sequence came from a woman aged 25 to 45 in good health and CMV-seropositive. Sequencing used PBMCs. The rearrangement joined TRBV6-1 to TRBJ1-3; TRBD1 could be the D gene, as 5 bases match. The nucleotide sequence is TGTGCCAGCAGTGAGGGTACAGGAGCGGGAAACACCATATATTTT. This is translated as CASSEGTGAGNTIYF.